This T cell receptor (beta chain) is from a study of Graves' ophthalmopathy and Graves' hyperthyroidism. Overall study results and limits: The authors also found most expanded thyroid clonotypes above 0.001 frequency in blood.

The sequenced template was RNA, covering the TCR beta CDR3 region. A first-round RT-PCR used HTBI primers, followed by a second-round multiplex PCR. TCRdb re-analysed the multiplex PCR reads in MiXCR, keeping a single row per CDR3 protein. The sample includes 450,000 or so distinct CDR3 sequences, approximately 15% of them seen just once. Ineligible for inclusion were patients with other autoimmune diseases, uncontrolled infections, pregnancy or lactation. The PBMCs used were ones drawn from about 9.7 ml of fresh peripheral blood. This clonotype has a count of ten or more. What it recognizes is unknown. The CDR3 is 14 residues long. V lost 1 base, J lost 7 bases, and 12 bases lay in between. Germline lookup yields CDR1 KGHDR and CDR2 SFDVKD.

V is TRBV24-1 and J is TRBJ2-5, with a possible D match to TRBD1 (5 bases). Material for sequencing was blood. The sequence was collected from a woman aged 30 to 39 with Graves' ophthalmopathy. The CDR3, as DNA: TGTGCCACCAGTGATTTAAGGCAGGGAATGACCCAGTACTTC. The encoded protein is CATSDLRQGMTQYF.